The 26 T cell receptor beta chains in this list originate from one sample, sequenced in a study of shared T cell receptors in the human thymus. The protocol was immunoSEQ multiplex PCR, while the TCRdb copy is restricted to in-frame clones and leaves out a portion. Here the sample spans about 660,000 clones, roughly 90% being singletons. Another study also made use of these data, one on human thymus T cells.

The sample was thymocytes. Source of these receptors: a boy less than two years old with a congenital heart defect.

This CDR3 reads CSVWTGVNYGYTF. CDR3 in DNA: TGCAGCGTATGGACAGGGGTCAACTATGGCTACACCTTC. The chain employs TRBV29-1 and TRBJ1-2; 9 bases fit TRBD1. Germline-derived CDR1 and CDR2 are SQVTM and ANQGSEA. Unmatched junction bases numbered 4, after V lost 6 bases and J lost 2 bases. The CDR3 contains 13 residues.

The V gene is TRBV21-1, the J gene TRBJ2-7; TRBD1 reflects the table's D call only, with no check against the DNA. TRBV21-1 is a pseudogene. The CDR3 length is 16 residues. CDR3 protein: CASSKAADREPYEQYF. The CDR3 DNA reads TGTGCCAGCAGCAAAGCCGCGGACAGGGAACCCTACGAGCAGTACTTC.

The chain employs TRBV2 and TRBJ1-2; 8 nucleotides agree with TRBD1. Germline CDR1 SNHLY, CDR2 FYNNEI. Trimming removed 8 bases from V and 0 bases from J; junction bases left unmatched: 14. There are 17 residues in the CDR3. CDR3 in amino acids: CASCGTRGLSANYGYTF. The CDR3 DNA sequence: TGTGCCAGCTGCGGCACCAGGGGGCTTAGTGCTAACTATGGCTACACCTTC.

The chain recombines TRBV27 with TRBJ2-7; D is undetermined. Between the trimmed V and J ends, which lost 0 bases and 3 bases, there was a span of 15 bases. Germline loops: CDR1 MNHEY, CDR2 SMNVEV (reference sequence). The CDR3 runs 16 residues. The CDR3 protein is CASSLSHPPRLYEQYF. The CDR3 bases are TGTGCCAGCAGTTTATCGCATCCACCTAGGCTCTACGAGCAGTACTTC.

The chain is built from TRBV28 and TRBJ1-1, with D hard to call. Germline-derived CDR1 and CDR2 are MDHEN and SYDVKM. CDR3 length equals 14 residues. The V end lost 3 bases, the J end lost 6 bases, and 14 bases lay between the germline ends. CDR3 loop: CASSFSQRLAEAFF. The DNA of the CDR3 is TGTGCCAGCAGTTTTTCTCAGAGGCTCGCTGAAGCTTTCTTT.

The CDR3, as DNA: TGTGCCAGCAGCGCCTGGGGAGGGGCCCAGTACTTC. Protein: CASSAWGGAQYF. The chain uses TRBV5-6 and TRBJ2-5; 7 bases agree with TRBD2. CDR3 size: 12 residues. Unmatched junction bases numbered 6, after V lost 4 bases and J lost 9 bases. Germline loops: CDR1 SGHDT, CDR2 YYEEEE.

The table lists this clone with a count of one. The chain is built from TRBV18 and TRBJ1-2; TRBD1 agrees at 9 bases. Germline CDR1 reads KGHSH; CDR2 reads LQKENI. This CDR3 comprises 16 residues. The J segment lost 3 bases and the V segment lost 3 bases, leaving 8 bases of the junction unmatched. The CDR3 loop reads CASSPQTGGYDYGYTF. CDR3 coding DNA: TGTGCCAGCTCACCTCAGACAGGGGGGTACGACTATGGCTACACCTTC.

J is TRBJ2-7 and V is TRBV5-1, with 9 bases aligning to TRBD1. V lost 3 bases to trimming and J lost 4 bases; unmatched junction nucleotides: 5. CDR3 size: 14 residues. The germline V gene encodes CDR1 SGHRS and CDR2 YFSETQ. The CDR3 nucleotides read TGCGCCAGCAGCTGGGACAGGGTCAGGTACGAGCAGTACTTC. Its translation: CASSWDRVRYEQYF.

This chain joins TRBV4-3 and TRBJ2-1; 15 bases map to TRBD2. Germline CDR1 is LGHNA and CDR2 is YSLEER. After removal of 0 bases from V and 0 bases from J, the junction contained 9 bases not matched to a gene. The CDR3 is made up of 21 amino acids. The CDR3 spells CASSQDRRTSGRESSYNEQFF. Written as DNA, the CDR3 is TGCGCCAGCAGCCAAGATCGCCGGACTAGCGGGAGGGAAAGCTCCTACAATGAGCAGTTCTTC.

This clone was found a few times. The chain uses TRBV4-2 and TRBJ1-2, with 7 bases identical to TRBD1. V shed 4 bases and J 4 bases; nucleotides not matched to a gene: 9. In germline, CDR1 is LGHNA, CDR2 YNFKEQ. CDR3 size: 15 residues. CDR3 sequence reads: CASSPRTGKGYGYTF. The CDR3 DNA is TGTGCCAGCAGCCCCCGGACAGGAAAGGGCTATGGCTACACCTTC.

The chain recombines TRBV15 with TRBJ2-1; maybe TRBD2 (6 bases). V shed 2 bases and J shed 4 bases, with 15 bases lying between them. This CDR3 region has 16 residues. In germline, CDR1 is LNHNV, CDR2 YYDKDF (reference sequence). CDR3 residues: CATSRKTGTGYNEQFF. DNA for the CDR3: TGTGCCACCAGCAGAAAAACCGGGACTGGATACAATGAGCAGTTCTTC.

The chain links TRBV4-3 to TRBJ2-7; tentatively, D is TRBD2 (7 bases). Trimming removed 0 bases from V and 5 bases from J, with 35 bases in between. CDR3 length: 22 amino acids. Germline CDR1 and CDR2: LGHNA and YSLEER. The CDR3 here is CASSQEVGRYNIGGGEYHEQYF. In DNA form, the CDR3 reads TGCGCCAGCAGCCAAGAAGTTGGTAGATACAATATAGGGGGAGGGGAATACCACGAGCAGTACTTC.

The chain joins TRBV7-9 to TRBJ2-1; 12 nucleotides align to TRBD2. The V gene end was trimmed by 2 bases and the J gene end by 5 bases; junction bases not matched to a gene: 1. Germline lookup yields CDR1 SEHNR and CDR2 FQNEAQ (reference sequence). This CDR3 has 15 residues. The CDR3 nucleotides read TGTGCCAGCAGCTTACGGACTAGCGGGAACAATGAGCAGTTCTTC. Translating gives CASSLRTSGNNEQFF.

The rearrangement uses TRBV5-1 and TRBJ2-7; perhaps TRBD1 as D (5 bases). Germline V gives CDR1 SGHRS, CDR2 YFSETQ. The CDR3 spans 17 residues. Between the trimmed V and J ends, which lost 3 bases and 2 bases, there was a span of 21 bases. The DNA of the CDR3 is TGCGCCAGCAGCTCTTATTTCCCGACAGACCTGACCTACGAGCAGTACTTC. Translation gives CASSSYFPTDLTYEQYF.

CDR3 sequence: CASSLGWFRGEISNQPQHF. CDR3 coding DNA: TGTGCCAGCAGCTTAGGTTGGTTCAGGGGGGAAATTAGCAATCAGCCCCAGCATTTT. The rearrangement uses TRBV7-8 and TRBJ1-5; the match to TRBD1 covers 7 bases. Germline V gives CDR1 SGHVS, CDR2 FQNEAQ. Trimming removed 1 base from V and 0 bases from J; junction bases left unmatched: 12. This CDR3 has 19 amino acids. The entire variable domain, with the rest obtained from reference TRBV7-8 and TRBJ1-5, is as follows: GAGVSQSPRYKVAKRGQDVALRCDPISGHVSLFWYQQALGQGPEFLTYFQNEAQLDKSGLPSDRFFAERPEGSVSTLKIQRTQQEDSAVYLCASSLGWFRGEISNQPQHFGDGTRLSIL.

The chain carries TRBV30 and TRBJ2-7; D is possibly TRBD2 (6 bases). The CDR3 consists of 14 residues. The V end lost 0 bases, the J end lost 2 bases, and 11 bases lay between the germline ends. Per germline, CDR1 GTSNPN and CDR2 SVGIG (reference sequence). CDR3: CAWSVVGGTYEQYF. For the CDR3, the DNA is TGTGCCTGGAGTGTGGTCGGGGGAACCTACGAGCAGTACTTC.

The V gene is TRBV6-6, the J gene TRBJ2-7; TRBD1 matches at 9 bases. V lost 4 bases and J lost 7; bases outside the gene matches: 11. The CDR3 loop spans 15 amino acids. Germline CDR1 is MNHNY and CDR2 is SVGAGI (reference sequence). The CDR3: CASSSPTGGSGEQYF. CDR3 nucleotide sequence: TGTGCCAGCAGTTCTCCGACAGGGGGATCGGGGGAGCAGTACTTC.

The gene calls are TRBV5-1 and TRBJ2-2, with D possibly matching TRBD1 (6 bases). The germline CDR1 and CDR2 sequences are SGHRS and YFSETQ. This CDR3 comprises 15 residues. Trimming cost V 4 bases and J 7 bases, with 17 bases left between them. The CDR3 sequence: CASSRQGPRGGELFF. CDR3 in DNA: TGCGCCAGCAGCCGTCAGGGGCCCCGGGGCGGGGAGCTGTTTTTT.

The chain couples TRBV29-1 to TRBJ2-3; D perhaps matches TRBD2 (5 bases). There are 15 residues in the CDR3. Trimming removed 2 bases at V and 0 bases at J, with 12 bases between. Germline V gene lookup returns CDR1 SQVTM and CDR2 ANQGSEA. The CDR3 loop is CSVERASSSTDTQYF. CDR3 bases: TGCAGCGTTGAAAGGGCTAGCTCTAGCACAGATACGCAGTATTTT.

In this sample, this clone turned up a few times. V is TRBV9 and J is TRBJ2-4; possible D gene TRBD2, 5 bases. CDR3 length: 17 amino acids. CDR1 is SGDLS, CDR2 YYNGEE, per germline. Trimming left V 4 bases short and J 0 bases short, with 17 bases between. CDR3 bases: TGTGCCAGCAGCCAAAATCGGGATACCATAGCCAAAAACATTCAGTACTTC. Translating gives CASSQNRDTIAKNIQYF.

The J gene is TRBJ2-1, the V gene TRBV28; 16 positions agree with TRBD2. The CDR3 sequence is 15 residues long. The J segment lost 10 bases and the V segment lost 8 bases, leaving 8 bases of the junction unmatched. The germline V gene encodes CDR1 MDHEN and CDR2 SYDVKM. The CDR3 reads CASGGTSGRAREQFF. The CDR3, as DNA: TGTGCCAGCGGGGGGACTAGCGGGAGGGCCAGGGAGCAGTTCTTC.

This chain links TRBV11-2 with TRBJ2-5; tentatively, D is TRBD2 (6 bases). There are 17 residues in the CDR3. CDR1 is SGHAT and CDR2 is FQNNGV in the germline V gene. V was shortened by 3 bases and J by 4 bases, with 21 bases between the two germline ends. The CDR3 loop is CASSFGGIIPVRETQYF. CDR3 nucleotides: TGTGCCAGCAGCTTCGGCGGGATCATACCGGTTAGAGAGACCCAGTACTTC.

CDR3 loop: CASSQETARQKVPEQYF. Written as DNA, the CDR3 is TGCGCCAGCAGCCAAGAGACCGCCAGGCAGAAGGTTCCCGAGCAGTACTTC. The chain links TRBV4-3 to TRBJ2-7; D gene uncertain. CDR3 size: 17 residues. Germline loops: CDR1 LGHNA, CDR2 YSLEER. V gave up 0 bases and J gave up 6 bases, with 21 bases separating them.

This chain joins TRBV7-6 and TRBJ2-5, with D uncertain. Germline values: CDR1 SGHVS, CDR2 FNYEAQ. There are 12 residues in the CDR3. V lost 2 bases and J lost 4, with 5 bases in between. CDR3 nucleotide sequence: TGTGCCAGCAGCTTACTAGTAGAGACCCAGTACTTC. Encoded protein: CASSLLVETQYF.

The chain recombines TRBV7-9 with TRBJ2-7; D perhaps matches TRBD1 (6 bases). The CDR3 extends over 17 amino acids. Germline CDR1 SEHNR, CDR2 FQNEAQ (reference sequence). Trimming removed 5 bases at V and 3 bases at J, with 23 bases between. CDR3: CASSLMAQGRYDYEQYF. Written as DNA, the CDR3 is TGTGCCAGCAGCCTGATGGCACAGGGCCGGTACGACTACGAGCAGTACTTC.

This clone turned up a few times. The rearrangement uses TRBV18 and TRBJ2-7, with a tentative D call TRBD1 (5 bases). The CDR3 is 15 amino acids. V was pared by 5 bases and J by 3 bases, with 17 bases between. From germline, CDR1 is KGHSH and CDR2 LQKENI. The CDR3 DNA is TGTGCCAGCTCAAACACGACAGTATTCTACTACGAGCAGTACTTC. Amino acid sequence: CASSNTTVFYYEQYF.